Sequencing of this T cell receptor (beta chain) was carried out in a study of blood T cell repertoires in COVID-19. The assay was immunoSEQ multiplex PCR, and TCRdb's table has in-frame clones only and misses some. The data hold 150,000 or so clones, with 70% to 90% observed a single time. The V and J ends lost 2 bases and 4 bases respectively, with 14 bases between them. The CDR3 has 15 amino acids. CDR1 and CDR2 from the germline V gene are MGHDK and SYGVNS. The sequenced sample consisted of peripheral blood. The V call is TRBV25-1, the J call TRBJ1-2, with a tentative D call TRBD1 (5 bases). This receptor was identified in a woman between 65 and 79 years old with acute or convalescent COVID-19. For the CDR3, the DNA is TGTGCCAGCAGTGAAGCTGGCAGGGAGGGCTATGGCTACACCTTC. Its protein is CASSEAGREGYGYTF.